This passage covers 19 T cell receptor beta chains from one sample sequenced in a study of T-cell memory formation after mild COVID-19. MiXCR was run by TCRdb on the 5' RACE reads, yielding one entry per CDR3 protein. The sample shows 540,000 or so distinct CDR3 sequences, roughly 22% of them seen only once. Sequenced: PBMCs or a T cell subset sorted from them (not recorded which). All receptors come from an adult woman who had mild COVID-19 (a few samples of this study predate the infection). Cell type and time point are not known.

This clonotype has only a few counts. As DNA, the CDR3 is TGTGCCAGCAGCCCCCTCTTCGGCTACCAATACGAGCAGTACTTC. It translates to CASSPLFGYQYEQYF. This chain joins TRBV7-2 and TRBJ2-7; D unclear. Trimming took off 5 bases at V and 4 bases at J, with 18 bases between the two ends. The CDR3 consists of 15 residues. CDR1 and CDR2 from the germline V gene are SGHTA and FQGNSA.

The chain uses TRBV21-1 and TRBJ2-3; the table gives TRBD1 as D, unverified against the DNA. TRBV21-1 is tagged as a pseudogene. CDR3 size: 19 residues. CDR3 in amino acids: CASLCLWMTPGQVTDTQYF. CDR3 sequence (DNA): TGTGCCAGCCTTTGCCTATGGATGACCCCGGGACAGGTCACAGATACGCAGTATTTT.

The gene calls are TRBV7-3 and TRBJ2-1, with 12 bases identical to TRBD2. Germline CDR1 SGHTA, CDR2 FQGTGA. J gave up 10 bases and V 4 bases, and 8 bases lay outside the gene matches. The CDR3 length is 15 residues. This CDR3 is CASSSSGLAGSEQFF. The CDR3 bases are TGTGCCAGCAGCTCTAGTGGACTAGCGGGAAGCGAGCAGTTCTTC.

This clonotype was observed a few times. J is TRBJ2-5 and V is TRBV7-8; D call uncertain. CDR1 is SGHVS, CDR2 FQNEAQ, per germline. V gave up 2 bases and J gave up 0 bases, with 4 bases separating them. The CDR3 length is 13 residues. DNA of the CDR3: TGTGCCAGCAGCTTACCATACCAAGAGACCCAGTACTTC. The encoded protein is CASSLPYQETQYF.

This chain uses TRBV6-1 with TRBJ1-4; D might be TRBD1 (5 bases). V was clipped by 1 base and J by 2 bases, with 14 bases between them. The V gene's germline CDR1 is MNHNS and CDR2 SASEGT. The CDR3 has 17 residues. The CDR3 DNA sequence: TGTGCCAGCAGTGAAGGGGGTCGGGGGAGGACTAATGAAAAACTGTTTTTT. It specifies CASSEGGRGRTNEKLFF.

The chain uses TRBV29-1 and TRBJ2-7; TRBD1 might be the D (6 bases). This CDR3 has 17 amino acids. V dropped 4 bases and J dropped 3 bases, with 25 bases sitting between them. Germline values: CDR1 SQVTM, CDR2 ANQGSEA. DNA for the CDR3: TGCAGCGTTGTTCCCAGACCCGGACAGAGAAGAGGCTACGAGCAGTACTTC. It is translated as CSVVPRPGQRRGYEQYF.

The chain uses TRBV4-3 and TRBJ2-3; no clear D gene. Germline lookup yields CDR1 LGHNA and CDR2 YSLEER. Trimming stripped 0 bases from V and 1 base from J, with 8 bases between. The CDR3 covers 15 residues. The CDR3 nucleotides read TGCGCCAGCAGCCAAGACCGCGCTGGCACAGATACGCAGTATTTT. Protein product: CASSQDRAGTDTQYF.

This clonotype was seen more than once but under ten times. The chain joins TRBV7-3 to TRBJ2-2; either TRBD1 or TRBD2 may fit D (5 bases each). V lost 1 base, J lost 1 base, and 19 bases lay in between. The CDR3 sequence is 19 residues long. Per the germline V gene, CDR1 is SGHTA and CDR2 is FQGTGA. CDR3 DNA sequence: TGTGCCAGCAGCTTAAATGGCCCCCGAGGGGCGGGGAACACCGGGGAGCTGTTTTTT. The encoded protein is CASSLNGPRGAGNTGELFF.

The gene calls are TRBV9 and TRBJ1-5; D is ambiguous. The CDR3 consists of 14 residues. Germline loops: CDR1 SGDLS, CDR2 YYNGEE. V dropped 0 bases and J dropped 4 bases, with 8 bases sitting between them. The CDR3 loop reads CASSVEAGNQPQHF. The DNA for the CDR3 is TGTGCCAGCAGCGTAGAAGCAGGTAATCAGCCCCAGCATTTT.

This clonotype was observed a few times. The chain couples TRBV4-3 to TRBJ2-1, with 7 bases lining up with TRBD2. CDR1 LGHNA and CDR2 YSLEER come from the germline V gene. Trimming at V came to 0 bases and at J to 9 bases, leaving 11 bases not matched to a gene. CDR3 length: 16 amino acids. CDR3 DNA sequence: TGCGCCAGCAGCCAAGAGCATGCGGCGGGAGAATTTGAGCAGTTCTTC. This gives the protein CASSQEHAAGEFEQFF.

The chain is built from TRBV12-3 or TRBV12-4 and TRBJ2-2, with D unresolved. This CDR3 has 13 amino acids. Trimming removed 2 bases from V and 6 bases from J, with 7 bases in between. This CDR3 is CASSLLEPGELFF. The CDR3 DNA reads as TGTGCCAGCAGTTTATTGGAACCCGGGGAGCTGTTTTTT.

V gene TRBV6-2 or TRBV6-3 combines with J gene TRBJ1-5; 9 positions agree with TRBD1. The V segment lost 2 bases and the J segment 1 base; nucleotides outside the gene matches: 6. This CDR3 has 17 amino acids. CDR1 is MNHEY and CDR2 is SVGEGT in the germline V gene. The CDR3 spells CASSYRDRALSNQPQHF. CDR3 in DNA: TGTGCCAGCAGTTACCGGGACAGGGCGTTAAGCAATCAGCCCCAGCATTTT.

The gene calls are TRBV5-1 and TRBJ2-6; 8 bases line up with TRBD1. In germline, CDR1 is SGHRS, CDR2 YFSETQ. V lost 3 bases to trimming and J lost 4 bases; unmatched junction nucleotides: 9. The CDR3 contains 17 residues. CDR3 protein: CASSWGGQGTGANVLTF. In nucleotides, the CDR3 is TGCGCCAGCAGCTGGGGAGGACAGGGAACCGGGGCCAACGTCCTGACTTTC.

CDR3: CASSLDGVWNTEAFF. CDR3 DNA: TGCGCCAGCAGCTTGGACGGGGTGTGGAACACTGAAGCTTTCTTT. The chain joins TRBV5-1 to TRBJ1-1; D unclear. Trimming stripped 0 bases from V and 1 base from J, with 10 bases between. Germline CDR1 reads SGHRS; CDR2 reads YFSETQ. The CDR3 contains 15 residues.

V gene TRBV7-9 combines with J gene TRBJ2-7; TRBD1 matches 7 bases. The CDR3 extends over 16 amino acids. The germline gives CDR1 SEHNR, CDR2 FQNEAQ (reference sequence). V shed 1 base and J 3 bases; nucleotides not matched to a gene: 9. The DNA of the CDR3 is TGTGCCAGCAGCTTAGACCCCCTGACAGGGATCTACGAGCAGTACTTC. Translation: CASSLDPLTGIYEQYF.

This clonotype was detected ten times or more. The genes are TRBV12-3 or TRBV12-4 and TRBJ2-7, with D hard to call. V shed 5 bases and J shed 3 bases, with 5 bases lying between them. CDR3 length: 11 amino acids. As DNA, the CDR3 is TGTGCCAGCAGTAAAGGCTACGAGCAGTACTTC. Its translation is CASSKGYEQYF.

Ten or more counts support this clonotype. The chain couples TRBV6-1 to TRBJ1-5; tentative D call: TRBD1 (5 bases). The germline V gene encodes CDR1 MNHNS and CDR2 SASEGT. The CDR3 runs to 23 residues. V lost 5 bases and J 0 bases, leaving 35 bases between the germline ends. The CDR3 protein is CASSSPVKTFLGAAKYSNQPQHF. CDR3 DNA: TGTGCCAGCAGTAGTCCAGTGAAGACGTTTTTAGGGGCCGCAAAATATAGCAATCAGCCCCAGCATTTT.

Only a few counts were recorded for this clonotype. The rearrangement links TRBV27 to TRBJ2-7; 8 bases agree with TRBD2. CDR1 and CDR2 (germline): MNHEY, SMNVEV (reference sequence). This CDR3 spans 14 amino acids. With V trimmed by 4 bases and J by 4 bases, 6 bases remained unmatched. The CDR3 nucleotides read TGTGCCAGCAGTTCGAGCGGGAGTGATTACGAGCAGTACTTC. It specifies CASSSSGSDYEQYF.

The chain recombines TRBV5-1 with TRBJ2-7; D call uncertain. The CDR3 runs to 14 residues. In germline, CDR1 is SGHRS, CDR2 YFSETQ. V dropped 5 bases and J dropped 0 bases, with 12 bases sitting between them. CDR3 amino acids: CASSTNSASYEQYF. In nucleotides, the CDR3 is TGCGCCAGCAGTACTAACAGTGCCTCCTACGAGCAGTACTTC.